Sequencing of this TCR beta chain was carried out in a study of blood T cell repertoires in COVID-19. Only in-frame clones appear in the TCRdb table, and some are missing; sequencing was by immunoSEQ multiplex PCR. The sample has some 200,000 clones; around nine tenths are singletons. This CDR3 has 14 residues. J was trimmed by 6 bases and V by 3 bases; bases with no gene match: 6. Germline lookup yields CDR1 LGHNA and CDR2 YNFKEQ. Those enrolled in Seattle joined during active infection and were followed longitudinally afterward. Sequenced: peripheral blood. This sequence originates from a middle-aged man with COVID-19, enrolled during active disease. This chain connects TRBV4-2 to TRBJ2-7; 9 bases are shared with TRBD1. This chain's CDR3 is CASSHPGTGPEQYF. CDR3 nucleotide sequence: TGTGCCAGCAGCCACCCAGGGACAGGGCCCGAGCAGTACTTC.